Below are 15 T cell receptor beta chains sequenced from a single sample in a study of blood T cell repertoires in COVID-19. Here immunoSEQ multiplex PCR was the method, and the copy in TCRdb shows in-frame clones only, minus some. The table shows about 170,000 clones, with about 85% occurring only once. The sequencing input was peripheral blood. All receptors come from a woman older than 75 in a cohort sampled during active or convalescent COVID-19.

The CDR3 nucleotides read TGTGCCATCAGGGTCGGACATACCAACACTGAAGCTTTCTTT. Encoded protein: CAIRVGHTNTEAFF. The chain combines TRBV10-3 with TRBJ1-1; tentatively, D is TRBD1 (5 bases). This CDR3 region has 14 residues. Trimming removed 6 bases at V and 2 bases at J, with 13 bases between. The germline V gene has CDR1 ENHRY and CDR2 SYGVKD.

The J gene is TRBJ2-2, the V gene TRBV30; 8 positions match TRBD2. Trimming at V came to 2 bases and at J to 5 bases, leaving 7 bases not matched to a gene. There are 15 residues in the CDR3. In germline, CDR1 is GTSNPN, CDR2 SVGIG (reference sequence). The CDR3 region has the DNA TGTGCCTGGAGTCGAGACGGGAGGGGGACCGGGGAGCTGTTTTTT. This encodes CAWSRDGRGTGELFF.

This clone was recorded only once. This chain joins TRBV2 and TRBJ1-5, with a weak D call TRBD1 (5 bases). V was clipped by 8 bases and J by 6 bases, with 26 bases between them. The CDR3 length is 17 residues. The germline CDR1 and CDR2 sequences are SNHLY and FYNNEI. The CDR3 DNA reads TGTGCCAGCGGTTACGGGCTCACGATGGGGCTGGGTCAGCCCCAGCATTTT. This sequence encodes CASGYGLTMGLGQPQHF.

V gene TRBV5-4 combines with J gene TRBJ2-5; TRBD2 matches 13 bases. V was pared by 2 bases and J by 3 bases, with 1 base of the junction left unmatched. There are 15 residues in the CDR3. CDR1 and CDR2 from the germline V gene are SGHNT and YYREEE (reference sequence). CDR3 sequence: CASSFGTSGKETQYF. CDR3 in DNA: TGTGCCAGCAGCTTCGGGACTAGCGGGAAAGAGACCCAGTACTTC. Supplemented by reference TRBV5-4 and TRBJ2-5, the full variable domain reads ETGVTQSPTHLIKTRGQQVTLRCSSQSGHNTVSWYQQALGQGPQFIFQYYREEENGRGNFPPRFSGLQFPNYSSELNVNALELDDSALYLCASSFGTSGKETQYFGPGTRLLVL.

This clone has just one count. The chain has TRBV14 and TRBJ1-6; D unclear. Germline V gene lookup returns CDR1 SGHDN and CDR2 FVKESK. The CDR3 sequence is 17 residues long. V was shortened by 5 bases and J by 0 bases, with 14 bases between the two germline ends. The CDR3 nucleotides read TGTGCCAGCAGCGGGCCGCGAACCAGCTCCTATAATTCACCCCTCCACTTT. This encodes CASSGPRTSSYNSPLHF. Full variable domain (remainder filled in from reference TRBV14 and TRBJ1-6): EAGVTQFPSHSVIEKGQTVTLRCDPISGHDNLYWYRRVMGKEIKFLLHFVKESKQDESGMPNNRFLAERTGGTYSTLKVQPAELEDSGVYFCASSGPRTSSYNSPLHFGNGTRLTVT.

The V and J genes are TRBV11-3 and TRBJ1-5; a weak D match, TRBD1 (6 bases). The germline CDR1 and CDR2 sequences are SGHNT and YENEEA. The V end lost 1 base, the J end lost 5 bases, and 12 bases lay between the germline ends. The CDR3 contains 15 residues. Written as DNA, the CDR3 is TGTGCCAGCAGCTTAGGAGGGGGTCAGGATCAGCCCCAGCATTTT. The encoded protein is CASSLGGGQDQPQHF.

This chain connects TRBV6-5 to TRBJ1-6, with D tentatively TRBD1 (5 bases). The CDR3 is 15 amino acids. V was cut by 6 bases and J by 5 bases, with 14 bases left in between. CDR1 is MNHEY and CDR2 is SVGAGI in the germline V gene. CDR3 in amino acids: CASSPGGVDNSPLHF. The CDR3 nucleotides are TGTGCCAGCAGCCCCGGGGGGGTGGATAATTCACCCCTCCACTTT.

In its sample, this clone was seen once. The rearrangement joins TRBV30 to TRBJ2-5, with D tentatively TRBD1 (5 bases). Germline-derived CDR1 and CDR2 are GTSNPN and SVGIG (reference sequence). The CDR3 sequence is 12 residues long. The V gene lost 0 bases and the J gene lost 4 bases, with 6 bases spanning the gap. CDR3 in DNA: TGTGCCTGGAGTGTAAGGGGAGAGACCCAGTACTTC. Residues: CAWSVRGETQYF.

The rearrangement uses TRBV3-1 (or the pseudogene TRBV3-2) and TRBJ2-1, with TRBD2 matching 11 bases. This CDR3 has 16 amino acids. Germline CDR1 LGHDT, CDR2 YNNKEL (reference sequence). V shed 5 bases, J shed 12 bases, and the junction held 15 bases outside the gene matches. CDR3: CASSSGTLAGGTGQFF. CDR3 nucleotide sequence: TGTGCCAGCAGCTCAGGAACGCTAGCGGGGGGTACTGGGCAGTTCTTC.

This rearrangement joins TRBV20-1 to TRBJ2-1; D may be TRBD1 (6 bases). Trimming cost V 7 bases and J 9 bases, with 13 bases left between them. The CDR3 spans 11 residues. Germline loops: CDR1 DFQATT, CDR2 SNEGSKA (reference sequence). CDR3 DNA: TGCAGTGTTCTGCGCAGGGGTGAGCAGTTCTTC. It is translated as CSVLRRGEQFF.

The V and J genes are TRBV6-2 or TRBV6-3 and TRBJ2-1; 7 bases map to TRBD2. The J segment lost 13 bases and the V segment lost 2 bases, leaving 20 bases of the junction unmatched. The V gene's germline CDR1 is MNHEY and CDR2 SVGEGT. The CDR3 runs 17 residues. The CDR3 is CASSYPGLVVTQVEQFF. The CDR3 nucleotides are TGTGCCAGCAGTTACCCCGGACTAGTAGTAACCCAGGTTGAACAGTTCTTC.

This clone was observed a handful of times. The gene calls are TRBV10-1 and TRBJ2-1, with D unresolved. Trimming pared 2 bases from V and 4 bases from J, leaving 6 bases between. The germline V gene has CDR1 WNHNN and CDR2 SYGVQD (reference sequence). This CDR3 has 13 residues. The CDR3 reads CASSEARYNEQFF. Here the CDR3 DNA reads TGCGCCAGCAGTGAGGCGCGGTACAATGAGCAGTTCTTC.

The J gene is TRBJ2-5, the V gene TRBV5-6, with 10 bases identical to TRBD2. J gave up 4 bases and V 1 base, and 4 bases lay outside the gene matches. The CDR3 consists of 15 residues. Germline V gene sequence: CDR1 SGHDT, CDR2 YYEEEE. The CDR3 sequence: CASSLLTSGIETQYF. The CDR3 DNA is TGTGCCAGCAGCTTGCTAACTAGCGGGATAGAGACCCAGTACTTC. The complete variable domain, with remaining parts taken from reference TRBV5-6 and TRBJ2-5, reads DAGVTQSPTHLIKTRGQQVTLRCSPKSGHDTVSWYQQALGQGPQFIFQYYEEEERQRGNFPDRFSGHQFPNYSSELNVNALLLGDSALYLCASSLLTSGIETQYFGPGTRLLVL.

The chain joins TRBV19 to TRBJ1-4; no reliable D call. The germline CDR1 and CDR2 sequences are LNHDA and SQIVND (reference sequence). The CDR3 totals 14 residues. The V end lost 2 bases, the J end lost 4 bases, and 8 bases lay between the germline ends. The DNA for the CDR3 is TGTGCCAGTAGTATATCCAGGATTAATGAAAAACTGTTTTTT. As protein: CASSISRINEKLFF. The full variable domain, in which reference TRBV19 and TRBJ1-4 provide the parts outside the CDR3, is DGGITQSPKYLFRKEGQNVTLSCEQNLNHDAMYWYRQDPGQGLRLIYYSQIVNDFQKGDIAEGYSVSREKKESFPLTVTSAQKNPTAFYLCASSISRINEKLFFGSGTQLSVL.

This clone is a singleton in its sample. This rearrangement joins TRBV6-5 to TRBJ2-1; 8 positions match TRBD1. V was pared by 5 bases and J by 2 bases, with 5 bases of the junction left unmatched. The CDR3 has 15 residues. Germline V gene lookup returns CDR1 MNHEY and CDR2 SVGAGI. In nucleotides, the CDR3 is TGTGCCAGCAGTAGGGTGACAGGGGCCTACAATGAGCAGTTCTTC. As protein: CASSRVTGAYNEQFF.